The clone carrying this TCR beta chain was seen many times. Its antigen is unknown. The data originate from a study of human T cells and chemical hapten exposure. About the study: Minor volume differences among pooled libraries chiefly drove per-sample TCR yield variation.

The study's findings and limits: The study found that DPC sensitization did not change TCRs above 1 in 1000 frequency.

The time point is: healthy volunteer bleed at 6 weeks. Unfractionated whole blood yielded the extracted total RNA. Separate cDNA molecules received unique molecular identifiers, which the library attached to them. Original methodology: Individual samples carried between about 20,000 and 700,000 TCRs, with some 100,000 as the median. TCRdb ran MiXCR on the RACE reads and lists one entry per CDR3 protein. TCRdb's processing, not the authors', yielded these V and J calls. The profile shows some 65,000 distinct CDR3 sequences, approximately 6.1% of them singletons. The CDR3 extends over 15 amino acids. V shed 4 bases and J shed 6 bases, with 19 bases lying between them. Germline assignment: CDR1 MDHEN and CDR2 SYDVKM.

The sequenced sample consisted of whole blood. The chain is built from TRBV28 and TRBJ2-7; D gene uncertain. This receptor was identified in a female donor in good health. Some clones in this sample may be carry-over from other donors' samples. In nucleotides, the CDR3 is TGTGCCAGCAGTTCCCCCCAGGCTAGTCGTTCCGAGCAGTACTTC. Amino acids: CASSSPQASRSEQYF.